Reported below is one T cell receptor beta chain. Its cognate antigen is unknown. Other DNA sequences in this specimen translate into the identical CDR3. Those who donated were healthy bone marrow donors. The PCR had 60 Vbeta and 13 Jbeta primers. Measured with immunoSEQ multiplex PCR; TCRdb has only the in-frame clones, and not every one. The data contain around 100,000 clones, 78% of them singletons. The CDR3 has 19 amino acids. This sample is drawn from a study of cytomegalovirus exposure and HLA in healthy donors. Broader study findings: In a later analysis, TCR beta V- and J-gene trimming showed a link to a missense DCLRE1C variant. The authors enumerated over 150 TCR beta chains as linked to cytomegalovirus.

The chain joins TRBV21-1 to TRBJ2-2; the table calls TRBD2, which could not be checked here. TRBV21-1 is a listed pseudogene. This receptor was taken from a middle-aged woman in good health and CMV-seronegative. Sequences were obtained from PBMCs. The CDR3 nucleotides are TGTGCCAGCAGCACGATGCGGGAGTCCGCGATACGAAACACCGGGGAGCTGTTTTTT. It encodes CASSTMRESAIRNTGELFF.